This T cell receptor (beta chain) was captured by sequencing in a study of OX40 agonist ivuxolimab in advanced cancers. Turning to the study itself: Dose-escalation patients' cancers were hepatocellular carcinoma, melanoma, renal cell or head and neck cancer. Approximately 40% of patients had received prior checkpoint inhibitor therapy.

Profiling relied on immunoSEQ multiplex PCR, and the TCRdb table lists in-frame clones only, not all of them. The sample comprises approximately 62,000 clones, about 91% of which are singletons, and roughly 13% rests with the top ten. The CDR3 has 15 amino acids. Germline CDR1 reads LNHNV; CDR2 reads YYDKDF (reference sequence). Trimming took 1 base from V and 4 from J, leaving 13 bases between them. Study-level findings and limits: CD4+ and CD8+ blood T cells expanded clonally by week 6 at 0.1 to 3.0 mg/kg.

With respect to this clone: Its specificity is not known.

The clonotype comes from an adult with an advanced solid tumor such as melanoma, head and neck, liver or kidney cancer. This sample comprised CD4+ or CD8+ T cells sorted from blood, obtained in a trial of the OX40 agonist ivuxolimab. The chain has TRBV15 and TRBJ1-1; no reliable D call. This chain's CDR3 is CATSRGDGESTEAFF. In nucleotides, the CDR3 is TGTGCCACCAGCAGAGGAGATGGGGAAAGCACTGAAGCTTTCTTT.